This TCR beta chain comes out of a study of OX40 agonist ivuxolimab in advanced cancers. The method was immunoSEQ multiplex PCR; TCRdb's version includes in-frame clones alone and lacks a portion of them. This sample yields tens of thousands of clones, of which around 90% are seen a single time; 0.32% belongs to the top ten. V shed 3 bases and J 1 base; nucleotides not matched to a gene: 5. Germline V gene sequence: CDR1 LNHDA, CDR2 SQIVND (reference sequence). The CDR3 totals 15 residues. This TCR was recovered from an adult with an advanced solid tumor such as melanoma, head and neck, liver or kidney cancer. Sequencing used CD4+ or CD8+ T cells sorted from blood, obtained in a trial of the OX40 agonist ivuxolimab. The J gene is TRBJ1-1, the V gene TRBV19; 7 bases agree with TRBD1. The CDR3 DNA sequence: TGTGCCAGTAGTATCGGGACAGTATCGAACACTGAAGCTTTCTTT. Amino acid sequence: CASSIGTVSNTEAFF.